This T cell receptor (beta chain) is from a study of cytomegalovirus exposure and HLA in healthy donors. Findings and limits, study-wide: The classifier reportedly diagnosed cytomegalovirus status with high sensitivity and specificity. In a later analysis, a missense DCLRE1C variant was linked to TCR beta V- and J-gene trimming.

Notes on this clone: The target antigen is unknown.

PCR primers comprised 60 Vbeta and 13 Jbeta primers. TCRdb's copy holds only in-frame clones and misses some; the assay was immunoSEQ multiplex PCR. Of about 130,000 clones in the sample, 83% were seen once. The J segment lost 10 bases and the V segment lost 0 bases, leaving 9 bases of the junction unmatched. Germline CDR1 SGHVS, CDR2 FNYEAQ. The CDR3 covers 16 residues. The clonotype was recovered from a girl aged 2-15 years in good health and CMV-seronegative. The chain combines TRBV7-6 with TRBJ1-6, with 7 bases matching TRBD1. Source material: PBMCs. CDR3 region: CASSLAPETGSSPLHF. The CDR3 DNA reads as TGTGCCAGCAGCTTAGCGCCGGAGACAGGGTCCTCACCCCTCCACTTT.